Listed below are T cell receptor beta chains from one sample, sequenced in a study of control samples from healthy donors and cancer patients. The repertoire was sequenced with immunoSEQ multiplex PCR; TCRdb's copy has only in-frame clones and lacks some. The sample includes 100,000 or so clones, about 90% seen only once; the top ten take approximately 20%. The sequenced sample was blood. Receptors were obtained from a woman aged 45-65 years in good health. CDR3s include the opening cysteine and the closing phenylalanine or tryptophan. The D gene is left open where the match is weak. Only some rows state a clone size, as once, few, many or a class for expanded clones.

V,size,D,J,CDR3,DNA
TRBV6-5,NA,TRBD1,TRBJ1-6,CASRTGGRSPLHF,TGTGCCAGCAGGACAGGGGGCAGGTCACCCCTCCACTTT
TRBV11-3,NA,TRBD2,TRBJ2-3,CASSLSIGLAPASTDTQYF,TGTGCCAGCAGCTTATCGATAGGACTAGCGCCGGCTAGCACAGATACGCAGTATTTT
TRBV5-4,medium-sized,NA,TRBJ2-2,CASTDPTGRGGELFF,TGTGCCAGCACCGACCCGACGGGTCGTGGCGGGGAGCTGTTTTTT
TRBV5-6,NA,NA,TRBJ2-3,CASSLTLTDTQYF,TGTGCCAGCAGCTTAACCCTCACAGATACGCAGTATTTT
TRBV11-2,few,NA,TRBJ1-2,CASSPITGPLYGYTF,TGTGCCAGCAGCCCCATTACAGGGCCGCTCTATGGCTACACCTTC
TRBV7-9,NA,NA,TRBJ2-7,CASSPSPKGARLEQYF,TGTGCCAGCAGCCCCTCCCCCAAAGGGGCAAGGCTCGAGCAGTACTTC
TRBV7-8,NA,TRBD1,TRBJ1-4,CASSSLTGANEKLFF,TGTGCCAGCAGCTCGTTGACAGGGGCTAATGAAAAACTGTTTTTT
TRBV24-1,NA,TRBD2,TRBJ2-2,CATRGLHTGELFF,TGTGCCACCAGGGGACTACACACCGGGGAGCTGTTTTTT
TRBV9,NA,NA,TRBJ1-3,CASSVGWDGNTIYF,TGTGCCAGCAGCGTAGGGTGGGATGGAAACACCATATATTTT
TRBV7-2,NA,NA,TRBJ2-3,CASSSDGQPQELVDTQYF,TGTGCCAGCAGCTCTGATGGGCAGCCCCAAGAACTCGTAGATACGCAGTATTTT
TRBV5-6,once,TRBD1,TRBJ1-2,CASSRDRGDYGYTF,TGTGCCAGCAGCCGGGACAGGGGGGACTATGGCTACACCTTC
TRBV10-1,once,TRBD2,TRBJ2-1,CASSHSSGGTYNEQFF,TGCGCCAGCAGTCACTCTAGCGGGGGAACCTACAATGAGCAGTTCTTC
TRBV16,few,NA,TRBJ2-1,CASSLLSYEQFF,TGTGCCAGCAGCCTTCTCAGTTATGAGCAGTTCTTC
TRBV29-1,NA,NA,TRBJ2-2,CSVEELRGNTGELFF,TGCAGCGTTGAAGAATTGCGGGGGAACACCGGGGAGCTGTTTTTT
TRBV7-3,NA,NA,TRBJ2-5,CASSLVGPNVTQYF,TGTGCCAGCAGCTTAGTGGGTCCAAACGTGACCCAGTACTTC
TRBV2,NA,TRBD2,TRBJ2-5,CASSELGLAGGELETQYF,TGTGCCAGCAGTGAACTGGGGCTAGCGGGGGGGGAGTTGGAGACCCAGTACTTC
TRBV5-6,once,NA,TRBJ1-4,CASSLREKLATNEKLFF,TGTGCCAGCAGCTTGCGGGAAAAACTTGCAACTAATGAAAAACTGTTTTTT
TRBV11-3,NA,NA,TRBJ2-7,CASSLDPREQYF,TGTGCCAGCAGCTTAGACCCCAGGGAGCAGTACTTC
TRBV15,NA,NA,TRBJ1-1,CATSRTGNTEAFF,TGTGCCACCAGCAGAACCGGGAACACTGAAGCTTTCTTT
TRBV3-1/TRBV3-2,NA,TRBD1,TRBJ1-2,CASSQMTGDGYTF,TGTGCCAGCAGCCAGATGACAGGGGACGGCTACACCTTC
TRBV9,few,NA,TRBJ1-6,CASSSQVNNSPLHF,TGTGCCAGCAGCTCCCAGGTCAATAATTCACCCCTCCACTTT
TRBV11-2,NA,NA,TRBJ2-7,CASRNLEGEQYF,TGTGCCAGCAGGAATTTAGAGGGCGAGCAGTACTTC
TRBV9,NA,NA,TRBJ2-6,CASSVVAGQLGANVLTF,TGTGCCAGCAGCGTGGTAGCAGGCCAGTTGGGGGCCAACGTCCTGACTTTC
TRBV7-8,NA,TRBD1,TRBJ1-1,CASSWGQGASNTEAFF,TGTGCCAGCAGCTGGGGACAGGGGGCGTCGAACACTGAAGCTTTCTTT
TRBV6-1,NA,NA,TRBJ1-6,CASSEGTATLHF,TGTGCCAGCAGTGAAGGGACAGCTACCCTCCACTTT
TRBV18,few,TRBD1,TRBJ1-1,CASSTQGLNTEAFF,TGTGCCAGCTCCACACAGGGGCTTAACACTGAAGCTTTCTTT
TRBV13,NA,TRBD2,TRBJ2-2,CASRSRGEGLGGELFF,TGTGCCAGCAGAAGTCGGGGGGAGGGCCTTGGCGGGGAGCTGTTTTTT
TRBV6-1,NA,TRBD1,TRBJ2-7,CASSEPGQGAGEQYF,TGTGCCAGCAGTGAACCGGGACAGGGGGCGGGGGAGCAGTACTTC
TRBV9,NA,TRBD1,TRBJ2-1,CASSEAGTGSYNEQFF,TGTGCCAGCAGCGAGGCCGGGACAGGGTCCTACAATGAGCAGTTCTTC
TRBV12-3/TRBV12-4,NA,NA,TRBJ2-1,CASSLTDNEQFF,TGTGCCAGCAGTTTAACCGACAATGAGCAGTTCTTC
TRBV7-2,NA,NA,TRBJ2-1,CASSLVTQGYNEQFF,TGTGCCAGCAGCTTAGTCACGCAGGGCTACAATGAGCAGTTCTTC
TRBV5-1,NA,NA,TRBJ2-1,CASSAGANEQFF,TGCGCCAGCAGCGCCGGGGCCAATGAGCAGTTCTTC
TRBV12-3/TRBV12-4,NA,NA,TRBJ2-5,CASSPGPQETQYF,TGTGCCAGCAGCCCCGGCCCCCAAGAGACCCAGTACTTC
TRBV7-9,NA,TRBD1,TRBJ2-7,CASSSLRTGTYEQYF,TGTGCCAGCAGCTCCCTACGGACAGGGACTTACGAGCAGTACTTC